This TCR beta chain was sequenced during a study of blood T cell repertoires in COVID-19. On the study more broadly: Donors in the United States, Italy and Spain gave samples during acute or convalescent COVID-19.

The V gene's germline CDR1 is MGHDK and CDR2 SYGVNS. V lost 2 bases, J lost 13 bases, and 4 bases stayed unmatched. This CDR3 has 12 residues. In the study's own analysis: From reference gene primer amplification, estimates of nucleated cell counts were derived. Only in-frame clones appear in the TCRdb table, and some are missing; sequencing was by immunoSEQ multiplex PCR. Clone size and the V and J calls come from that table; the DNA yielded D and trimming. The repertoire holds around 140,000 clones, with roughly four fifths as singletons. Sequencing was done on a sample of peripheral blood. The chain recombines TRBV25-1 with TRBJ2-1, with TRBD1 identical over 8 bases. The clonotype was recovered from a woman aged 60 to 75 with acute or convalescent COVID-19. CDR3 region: CASSEDRGTQFF. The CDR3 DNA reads TGTGCCAGCAGTGAAGACAGGGGAACTCAGTTCTTC.